Listed below are T cell receptor beta chains from one sample, sequenced in a study of blood T cell repertoires in COVID-19. Clones were read by immunoSEQ multiplex PCR, and TCRdb kept only the in-frame ones, dropping some. This sample has 160,000 or so clones, with more than 75% found just once. Sequencing input: peripheral blood. The receptors were sampled from a woman aged 70-85 years with COVID-19, enrolled during active disease. CDR3s include the opening cysteine and the closing phenylalanine or tryptophan. The order of the fields is clone size, J gene, CDR3 length, D gene, V gene, CDR3 DNA, CDR3 protein. A D gene is named only where the DNA matches it firmly. The size entry is marked missing in some rows and otherwise reads once, few, many or a size class.

clone_size: NA; j_call: TRBJ1-2; cdr3_length: 13; d_call: NA; v_call: TRBV3-1/TRBV3-2; cdr3_nt: TGTGCCAGCAGCCGCCACGACCCGGGAGGCTACACCTTC; cdr3_aa: CASSRHDPGGYTF
clone_size: NA; j_call: TRBJ1-5; cdr3_length: 16; d_call: NA; v_call: TRBV6-5; cdr3_nt: TGTGCCAGCAGTTACCAGGGGTCGAGCAGCAATCAGCCCCAGCATTTT; cdr3_aa: CASSYQGSSSNQPQHF
clone_size: NA; j_call: TRBJ2-5; cdr3_length: 16; d_call: NA; v_call: TRBV15; cdr3_nt: TGTGCCACCAGCAGAGATCGATTCGAGGAGGGGGAGACCCAGTACTTC; cdr3_aa: CATSRDRFEEGETQYF
clone_size: NA; j_call: TRBJ2-6; cdr3_length: 16; d_call: NA; v_call: TRBV18; cdr3_nt: TGTGCCAGCTCACCACCTTGGCTCTCTGGGGCCAACGTCCTGACTTTC; cdr3_aa: CASSPPWLSGANVLTF
clone_size: NA; j_call: TRBJ1-3; cdr3_length: 12; d_call: NA; v_call: TRBV2; cdr3_nt: TGTGCCAGCAGGGACAATGGAAACACCATATATTTT; cdr3_aa: CASRDNGNTIYF
clone_size: NA; j_call: TRBJ1-1; cdr3_length: 13; d_call: TRBD1; v_call: TRBV7-6; cdr3_nt: TGTGCCAGCAGCCCAGGGGGAAACACTGAAGCTTTCTTT; cdr3_aa: CASSPGGNTEAFF
clone_size: NA; j_call: TRBJ2-2; cdr3_length: 16; d_call: NA; v_call: TRBV19; cdr3_nt: TGTGCCAGTTCCCACAGAGTAAACGCGAACACCGGGGAGCTGTTTTTT; cdr3_aa: CASSHRVNANTGELFF
clone_size: NA; j_call: TRBJ1-4; cdr3_length: 13; d_call: NA; v_call: TRBV29-1; cdr3_nt: TGCAGCGTTGGGGTGGACAGTAACGAAAGGCTGTTTTTT; cdr3_aa: CSVGVDSNERLFF
clone_size: NA; j_call: TRBJ2-2; cdr3_length: 16; d_call: TRBD1; v_call: TRBV6-1; cdr3_nt: TGTGCCAGCAGTGAACCGACAGGGGGAGACACCGGGGAGCTGTTTTTT; cdr3_aa: CASSEPTGGDTGELFF
clone_size: NA; j_call: TRBJ2-3; cdr3_length: 13; d_call: NA; v_call: TRBV5-1; cdr3_nt: TGCGCCAGCAGCTTACAGGACACAGATACGCAGTATTTT; cdr3_aa: CASSLQDTDTQYF
clone_size: NA; j_call: TRBJ1-6; cdr3_length: 14; d_call: NA; v_call: TRBV2; cdr3_nt: TGTGCCAGCAGTGAGTCAGGGTTTAATTCACCCCTCCACTTT; cdr3_aa: CASSESGFNSPLHF
clone_size: NA; j_call: TRBJ1-1; cdr3_length: 18; d_call: TRBD1; v_call: TRBV5-5; cdr3_nt: TGTGCCAGCAACCCCCCCCGGGGACAGGTAATGGGGTACACTGAAGCTTTCTTT; cdr3_aa: CASNPPRGQVMGYTEAFF
clone_size: NA; j_call: TRBJ1-3; cdr3_length: 12; d_call: NA; v_call: TRBV12-3/TRBV12-4; cdr3_nt: TGTGCCAGCAGTTCCAATGGAAACACCATATATTTT; cdr3_aa: CASSSNGNTIYF
clone_size: NA; j_call: TRBJ2-7; cdr3_length: 11; d_call: NA; v_call: TRBV6-5; cdr3_nt: TGTGCCAGCAGTTCATTCTACGAGCAGTACTTC; cdr3_aa: CASSSFYEQYF
clone_size: NA; j_call: TRBJ2-1; cdr3_length: 13; d_call: TRBD2; v_call: TRBV7-3; cdr3_nt: TGTGCCAGCAGCGGGACTAGGGGTCATGAGCAGTTCTTC; cdr3_aa: CASSGTRGHEQFF
clone_size: once; j_call: TRBJ2-3; cdr3_length: 15; d_call: TRBD2; v_call: TRBV7-3; cdr3_nt: TGTGCCAGCAGTCACAAGCGGGGGGGACCAGATACGCAGTATTTT; cdr3_aa: CASSHKRGGPDTQYF
clone_size: NA; j_call: TRBJ2-1; cdr3_length: 13; d_call: NA; v_call: TRBV19; cdr3_nt: TGTGCCAGTAGCGGGTACCCCTACAATGAGCAGTTCTTC; cdr3_aa: CASSGYPYNEQFF
clone_size: NA; j_call: TRBJ1-5; cdr3_length: 17; d_call: NA; v_call: TRBV6-4; cdr3_nt: TGTGCCAGCGGGGGGGGACACTTAAAAATTAGCAATCAGCCCCAGCATTTT; cdr3_aa: CASGGGHLKISNQPQHF
clone_size: NA; j_call: TRBJ1-5; cdr3_length: 17; d_call: NA; v_call: TRBV5-6; cdr3_nt: TGTGCCAGCAGCTTGCAACTAAGCCGAGGGAGCAATCAGCCCCAGCATTTT; cdr3_aa: CASSLQLSRGSNQPQHF
clone_size: NA; j_call: TRBJ1-5; cdr3_length: 20; d_call: TRBD1; v_call: TRBV28; cdr3_nt: TGTGCCAGCAGTTCTGATCAGCCGGGACAGGGGGACGGTAGCAATCAGCCCCAGCATTTT; cdr3_aa: CASSSDQPGQGDGSNQPQHF
clone_size: NA; j_call: TRBJ1-1; cdr3_length: 13; d_call: NA; v_call: TRBV5-1; cdr3_nt: TGCGCCAGCAGCTTCCAGGGCCCTACTGAAGCTTTCTTT; cdr3_aa: CASSFQGPTEAFF
clone_size: NA; j_call: TRBJ1-2; cdr3_length: 14; d_call: NA; v_call: TRBV6-4; cdr3_nt: TGTGCCAGCAGTGCTATACAGGGAGTCCATGGCTACACCTTC; cdr3_aa: CASSAIQGVHGYTF
clone_size: NA; j_call: TRBJ2-3; cdr3_length: 16; d_call: NA; v_call: TRBV5-1; cdr3_nt: TGCGCCAGCAGCTTGGTGTCGGCAGGGGGGACAGATACGCAGTATTTT; cdr3_aa: CASSLVSAGGTDTQYF
clone_size: NA; j_call: TRBJ2-2; cdr3_length: 13; d_call: NA; v_call: TRBV30; cdr3_nt: TGTGCCTGGAGTGTTCTAAGCCCCGGGGAGCTGTTTTTT; cdr3_aa: CAWSVLSPGELFF
clone_size: NA; j_call: TRBJ1-1; cdr3_length: 15; d_call: NA; v_call: TRBV19; cdr3_nt: TGTGCCACTTTCGGGGGTTCCGCCGATTTTGGTGAAGCTTTCTTT; cdr3_aa: CATFGGSADFGEAFF
clone_size: NA; j_call: TRBJ1-2; cdr3_length: 15; d_call: NA; v_call: TRBV5-5; cdr3_nt: TGTGCCAGCAGCTTGGTGGCAACCTTAAACTATGGCTACACCTTC; cdr3_aa: CASSLVATLNYGYTF
clone_size: NA; j_call: TRBJ1-4; cdr3_length: 18; d_call: TRBD1; v_call: TRBV7-9; cdr3_nt: TGTGCCAGCACCCCCGGGAGGGGGCTCGGGGCAACTAATGAAAAACTGTTTTTT; cdr3_aa: CASTPGRGLGATNEKLFF
clone_size: NA; j_call: TRBJ1-1; cdr3_length: 16; d_call: TRBD1; v_call: TRBV18; cdr3_nt: TGTGCCAGCTCACCCCAAGGGACAGGGATGAACACTGAAGCTTTCTTT; cdr3_aa: CASSPQGTGMNTEAFF
clone_size: NA; j_call: TRBJ2-4; cdr3_length: 18; d_call: TRBD1; v_call: TRBV10-3; cdr3_nt: TGTGCCAGCACCACAGGGGTCGCAGGCCCGGCGGCCAAAAACATTCAGTACTTC; cdr3_aa: CASTTGVAGPAAKNIQYF
clone_size: NA; j_call: TRBJ2-2; cdr3_length: 14; d_call: NA; v_call: TRBV9; cdr3_nt: TGTGCCAGCAGCTACGGGTCCAAGGCGGGGGAGCTGTTTTTT; cdr3_aa: CASSYGSKAGELFF
clone_size: once; j_call: TRBJ1-4; cdr3_length: 16; d_call: TRBD1; v_call: TRBV5-1; cdr3_nt: TGCGCCAGCAGCTTAACAGGGGGCATACCTAATGAAAAACTGTTTTTT; cdr3_aa: CASSLTGGIPNEKLFF
clone_size: few; j_call: TRBJ1-4; cdr3_length: 16; d_call: TRBD1; v_call: TRBV5-1; cdr3_nt: TGCGCCAGCAGCACAGGACAGGGGGCGGCTAATGAAAAACTGTTTTTT; cdr3_aa: CASSTGQGAANEKLFF
clone_size: few; j_call: TRBJ1-2; cdr3_length: 15; d_call: TRBD1; v_call: TRBV7-9; cdr3_nt: TGTGCCAGCAGGTCGGGGCCGGGACAGCTCTATGGCTACACCTTC; cdr3_aa: CASRSGPGQLYGYTF
clone_size: NA; j_call: TRBJ1-6; cdr3_length: 15; d_call: TRBD1; v_call: TRBV13; cdr3_nt: TGTGCCAGCAGCAAGGACAGGGATTCGTATTCACCCCTCCACTTT; cdr3_aa: CASSKDRDSYSPLHF
clone_size: once; j_call: TRBJ2-5; cdr3_length: 16; d_call: NA; v_call: TRBV5-1; cdr3_nt: TGCGCCAGCAGCTTGGGATCGACAGGCCCCCAAGAGACCCAGTACTTC; cdr3_aa: CASSLGSTGPQETQYF
clone_size: NA; j_call: TRBJ2-1; cdr3_length: 13; d_call: NA; v_call: TRBV3-1/TRBV3-2; cdr3_nt: TGTGCCAGCAGCCAACAGGGCTTAAGTGAGCAGTTCTTC; cdr3_aa: CASSQQGLSEQFF
clone_size: few; j_call: TRBJ1-6; cdr3_length: 17; d_call: TRBD1; v_call: TRBV6-4; cdr3_nt: TGTGCCAGCAGGGATACGGACAGGGGGATAATGAATTCACCCCTCCACTTT; cdr3_aa: CASRDTDRGIMNSPLHF
clone_size: NA; j_call: TRBJ1-6; cdr3_length: 13; d_call: NA; v_call: TRBV7-9; cdr3_nt: TGTGCCAGCAGTCTACAGGGAGATTCACCCCTCCACTTT; cdr3_aa: CASSLQGDSPLHF
clone_size: NA; j_call: TRBJ1-4; cdr3_length: 13; d_call: NA; v_call: TRBV2; cdr3_nt: TGTGCCGGGGGGAGGGGCTTTAATGAAAAACTGTTTTTT; cdr3_aa: CAGGRGFNEKLFF
clone_size: NA; j_call: TRBJ2-7; cdr3_length: 19; d_call: TRBD1; v_call: TRBV15; cdr3_nt: TGTGCCACCAGCAGAGATCCACCCGAGACCGGGACAGAGGACTACGAGCAGTACTTC; cdr3_aa: CATSRDPPETGTEDYEQYF